The rows below give T cell receptor beta chains drawn from one sample of a study of blood T cell repertoires in COVID-19. The method was immunoSEQ multiplex PCR; TCRdb's version includes in-frame clones alone and lacks a portion of them. The sample lists approximately 360,000 clones; roughly four fifths were seen once. The sample consisted of PBMCs or T cells enriched from blood (not recorded which). These receptor sequences come from a woman aged 45-65 years who had recovered from COVID-19. Both conserved end residues are part of each CDR3. D genes are given only for firm matches. Size values are once, few and many counts, or a class for expanded clones, and some rows have none.

>TRBD2|TRBV7-3|TRBJ2-1|.
TGTGCCAGCAGCCACGGGGGACTAAACTCCTACAATGAGCAGTTCTTC
CASSHGGLNSYNEQFF
>.|TRBV18|TRBJ2-7|.
TGTGCCAGCTCACCACCGACATCTTACGAGCAGTACTTC
CASSPPTSYEQYF
>.|TRBV4-1|TRBJ2-1|.
TGCGCCAGCAGCCAAGATCACCCGGGCAATGAGCAGTTCTTC
CASSQDHPGNEQFF
>TRBD2|TRBV4-2|TRBJ2-2|.
TGTGCCAGCAGCCAAGCCATGGGACTAGCGGGAGGAAACACCGGGGAGCTGTTTTTT
CASSQAMGLAGGNTGELFF
>TRBD1|TRBV7-3|TRBJ2-7|.
TGTGCCAGCAGCTTGGGACAGGGGGGCTCCGAGCAGTACTTC
CASSLGQGGSEQYF
>.|TRBV6-1|TRBJ2-7|.
TGTGCCAGCAGTGATATGAGGCCGGGGGGCCACGAGCAGTACTTC
CASSDMRPGGHEQYF
>TRBD2|TRBV27|TRBJ2-1|.
TGTGCCAGCAGTCCGCGGACTAGCGGGAGGGCCTACAATGAGCAGTTCTTC
CASSPRTSGRAYNEQFF
>TRBD2|TRBV7-8|TRBJ2-7|.
TGTGCCAGCAGAACAGGACTAGCGGGAGTCTACGAGCAGTACTTC
CASRTGLAGVYEQYF
>TRBD2|TRBV5-1|TRBJ2-5|.
TGCGCCAGCAGCTTGACCGGACTAGCGGGATCTCCAGAGACCCAGTACTTC
CASSLTGLAGSPETQYF
>TRBD1|TRBV12-3/TRBV12-4|TRBJ1-2|.
TGTGCCAGCAGTTCGGACAGGTTCGGTGGCTACACCTTC
CASSSDRFGGYTF
>TRBD2|TRBV6-2/TRBV6-3|TRBJ2-1|.
TGTGCCAGCAGTTACAGCGGGAGTGAGCAGTTCTTC
CASSYSGSEQFF
>.|TRBV11-1|TRBJ2-7|.
TGTGCCAGCAGCTTAGCCAGGGACTACGAGCAGTACTTC
CASSLARDYEQYF
>.|TRBV6-5|TRBJ1-5|.
TGTGCCACCGTCCGTTCGAATCAGCCCCAGCATTTT
CATVRSNQPQHF
>TRBD1|TRBV4-2|TRBJ2-7|.
TGTGCCAGCAGCCACCCGGGGGACAGGGGGCCCGAGCAGTACTTC
CASSHPGDRGPEQYF
>.|TRBV5-1|TRBJ1-1|.
TGCGCCAGCAGCACCGGGGTGGGCACTGAAGCTTTCTTT
CASSTGVGTEAFF
>TRBD1|TRBV7-3|TRBJ1-5|.
TGTGCCAGCAGCTCTACAGGGGTAGGGCAGCCCCAGCATTTT
CASSSTGVGQPQHF
>TRBD2|TRBV14|TRBJ2-1|.
TGTGCCAGCAGCAAGGGTCCGTCCGGGACTAGCGGGAGGGGGGGCTACAATGAGCAGTTCTTC
CASSKGPSGTSGRGGYNEQFF
>.|TRBV7-9|TRBJ2-2|few
TGTGCCAGCAGCAATCCTTGGCCCGGGGAGCTGTTTTTT
CASSNPWPGELFF
>TRBD1|TRBV10-3|TRBJ1-1|.
TGTGCCATCAGGAATGACAGGGGGGACACTGAAGCTTTCTTT
CAIRNDRGDTEAFF
>.|TRBV11-1|TRBJ2-7|.
TGTGCCAGCAGCACCCCCCCGGGACACCAGGGAAACGAGCAGTACTTC
CASSTPPGHQGNEQYF
>.|TRBV4-2|TRBJ1-5|.
TGTGCCAGCAGCCACCTGGGGGGACCTAATCAGTTTAATAGCAATCAGCCCCAGCATTTT
CASSHLGGPNQFNSNQPQHF
>.|TRBV5-4|TRBJ2-7|.
TGTGCCAGCAGCTTGGGGCCAGGGTTGGACGAGCAGTACTTC
CASSLGPGLDEQYF
>TRBD2|TRBV2|TRBJ2-7|.
TGTGCCAGCAGTGTGGGACTAGCGGGTTACGAGCAGTACTTC
CASSVGLAGYEQYF
>TRBD1|TRBV2|TRBJ2-7|.
TGTGCCAGCAGTGGAGGGCAGGGCAGGGGGTCCTACGAGCAGTACTTC
CASSGGQGRGSYEQYF
>TRBD1|TRBV27|TRBJ1-4|.
TGTGCCAGCAGAGGCAGGGGGAATGAAAAACTGTTTTTT
CASRGRGNEKLFF
>.|TRBV30|TRBJ1-3|.
TGTGCCTGGGCCAGGGTTGGCTCTGGAAACACCATATATTTT
CAWARVGSGNTIYF
>.|TRBV6-5|TRBJ1-1|.
TGTGCCAGCAGTCGGGGTAGGGCTGAAGCTTTCTTT
CASSRGRAEAFF
>TRBD2|TRBV7-2|TRBJ2-3|.
TGTGCCAGCAGCTTAACTTTCAGCGGGAGGCGAACTAACACAGATACGCAGTATTTT
CASSLTFSGRRTNTDTQYF
>.|TRBV27|TRBJ1-2|.
TGTGCCAGCAGTTGGCGGGGGGTCAACTATGGCTACACCTTC
CASSWRGVNYGYTF
>.|TRBV7-2|TRBJ1-5|few
TGTGCCAGCAGCTTAGGGGTGGGTAGGCAGGGGCAACAGCCCCAGCATTTT
CASSLGVGRQGQQPQHF
>.|TRBV30|TRBJ1-2|.
TGTGCCTGGAGTACCCCGAGGATGGATGGCTACACCTTC
CAWSTPRMDGYTF
>.|TRBV25-1|TRBJ1-1|.
TGTGCCAGCACAGGGCCTATGAACACTGAAGCTTTCTTT
CASTGPMNTEAFF
>TRBD2|TRBV11-3|TRBJ2-5|few
TGTGCCAGCAACCACGGACTAGCGGGTTTACAAGAGACCCAGTACTTC
CASNHGLAGLQETQYF
>.|TRBV6-5|TRBJ1-2|.
TGTGCCAGCAGCTCCCAGGGTTACTATGGCTACACCTTC
CASSSQGYYGYTF
>TRBD1|TRBV6-5|TRBJ2-5|few
TGTGCCAGCATTCGCCGGACAGGATCCCAAGAGACCCAGTACTTC
CASIRRTGSQETQYF
>.|TRBV29-1|TRBJ2-1|once
TGCAGCGTTGCTCAGGCGTACAATGAGCAGTTCTTC
CSVAQAYNEQFF
>TRBD1|TRBV5-5|TRBJ1-6|.
TGTGCCAGCAGCCGGGACAGGGTGGATTCACCCCTCCACTTT
CASSRDRVDSPLHF
>.|TRBV20-1|TRBJ1-1|.
TGCAGTGCTAGACAGGGGTTTTTAGCTTTCTTT
CSARQGFLAFF
>TRBD1|TRBV6-2/TRBV6-3|TRBJ1-2|once
TGTGCCAGCAGTATACTGGGGACAGTGGATGGCTACACCTTC
CASSILGTVDGYTF
>TRBD2|TRBV5-1|TRBJ2-1|.
TGCGCCAGCAGAACCACCGGGACTAGCGGGAGGAATGAGCAGTTCTTC
CASRTTGTSGRNEQFF
>TRBD1|TRBV9|TRBJ1-1|.
TGTGCCAGCAGCGCCGGGACAGGCCTAAACACTGAAGCTTTCTTT
CASSAGTGLNTEAFF
>.|TRBV5-1|TRBJ2-1|.
TGCGCCAGCAGCTTGTCGGGGAATGAGCAGTTCTTC
CASSLSGNEQFF
>.|TRBV27|TRBJ1-2|.
TGTGCCAGCAGTCTATACCAGGGGCGGTATGGCTACACCTTC
CASSLYQGRYGYTF
>.|TRBV29-1|TRBJ2-7|.
TGCAGCGTTGGCCCCAGCAGGGCCGGCGAGCAGTACTTC
CSVGPSRAGEQYF
>TRBD1|TRBV28|TRBJ1-1|.
TGTGCCAGCAGTTCGGGACAGATCACTGAAGCTTTCTTT
CASSSGQITEAFF
>TRBD2|TRBV29-1|TRBJ2-1|.
TGCAGCGTGCTCAGGGGACTAGCGGGCAATGAGCAGTTCTTC
CSVLRGLAGNEQFF
>.|TRBV29-1|TRBJ1-1|.
TGCAGCGTTACCTCGGGGGGAGCGAACACTGAAGCTTTCTTT
CSVTSGGANTEAFF
>.|TRBV30|TRBJ1-6|.
TGTGCCTGCCCCAAACGCGGCGGACAAGGGTGGTCACCCCTCCACTTT
CACPKRGGQGWSPLHF
>TRBD1|TRBV18|TRBJ1-6|.
TGTGCCAGCTCAGCAGGAGGGGGCCGCAATTCACCCCTCCACTTT
CASSAGGGRNSPLHF
>.|TRBV24-1|TRBJ2-2|.
TGTGCCACCAGTGGTCGTAACACCGGGGAGCTGTTTTTT
CATSGRNTGELFF
>TRBD2|TRBV11-2|TRBJ2-7|.
TGTGCCAGCAGCTTAGACAGACTAGCGGGCGGCGAGCAGTACTTC
CASSLDRLAGGEQYF
>TRBD2|TRBV11-3|TRBJ2-1|.
TGTGCCAGCAGCTTAGATCTAGCGGGGTATTACAATGAGCAGTTCTTC
CASSLDLAGYYNEQFF
>.|TRBV6-6|TRBJ2-7|.
TGTGCCAGCAGTCACCCCTGGCGGGCAGGTTTCCCCTACGAGCAGTACTTC
CASSHPWRAGFPYEQYF